This is a list of T cell receptor beta chains from one sample in a study of cytomegalovirus exposure and HLA in healthy donors. Clones were sequenced by immunoSEQ multiplex PCR, and TCRdb holds only the in-frame ones, with some missing. The data contain about 110,000 clones, around 82% of them singletons. Sequences were obtained from PBMCs. The receptors were gathered from a woman aged 18-29 years in good health and CMV-seronegative. Both conserved end residues are part of each CDR3. D genes are given only for firm matches. Clone size, where shown, is once, few, many, or a class for clones that have expanded.

J gene,clone size,D gene,V gene,CDR3 DNA,CDR3 protein
TRBJ2-1,-,TRBD1,TRBV7-6,TGTGCCAGCAGCTTAGCGGGCAGGGGGCATGAGCAGTTCTTC,CASSLAGRGHEQFF
TRBJ1-6,-,-,TRBV9,TGTGCCAGCAGCGTAGGATCCGGGTCACCCCTCCACTTT,CASSVGSGSPLHF
TRBJ2-7,-,TRBD1,TRBV28,TGTGCCAGCAGCACTACCGGGACAGGGGGAAACGAGCAGTACTTC,CASSTTGTGGNEQYF
TRBJ1-1,few,TRBD1,TRBV29-1,TGCAGCGTTGAGTCCTTTACAGGGGAGAATGAAGCTTTCTTT,CSVESFTGENEAFF
TRBJ1-1,-,-,TRBV18,TGTGCCAGCTCACCACGTCCGGGTTGGGACACTGAAGCTTTCTTT,CASSPRPGWDTEAFF
TRBJ2-2,-,TRBD1,TRBV2,TGTGCCAGCAGGGGAACAGGGGGGACCACCGGGGAGCTGTTTTTT,CASRGTGGTTGELFF
TRBJ2-3,-,-,TRBV19,TGTGCCACCAGGGGCTTCGGGACAACAGGGTACACAGATACGCAGTATTTT,CATRGFGTTGYTDTQYF
TRBJ2-7,-,-,TRBV29-1,TGCAGCGTTGAGGAAGCCCAGGGCTACGAGCAGTACTTC,CSVEEAQGYEQYF
TRBJ1-1,few,-,TRBV25-1,TGTGCCAGCAGTGAATTAGTTGGGGGGATCACTGAAGCTTTCTTT,CASSELVGGITEAFF
TRBJ1-3,once,-,TRBV29-1,TGCAGCGTCACACAGGGTAGTGGAAACACCATATATTTT,CSVTQGSGNTIYF
TRBJ1-6,-,-,TRBV27,TGTGCCAGCAGTTCGACACAAAATTCACCCCTCCACTTT,CASSSTQNSPLHF
TRBJ1-5,-,TRBD1,TRBV30,TGTGCCTGGAGTGTCCGGACAGGGGGCCGCGGGGCGCCCCAGCATTTT,CAWSVRTGGRGAPQHF
TRBJ2-3,-,-,TRBV2,TGTGCCAGCAGGCGGCAAGGAGGGAGCACAGATACGCAGTATTTT,CASRRQGGSTDTQYF
TRBJ2-3,-,TRBD2,TRBV4-2,TGTGCCAGCAGCCCTAGCGGGGGCCGGGGAGATACGCAGTATTTT,CASSPSGGRGDTQYF
TRBJ2-7,few,-,TRBV6-1,TGTGCCAGCATCCCCGGGGGAACCTACGAGCAGTACTTC,CASIPGGTYEQYF
TRBJ1-5,once,-,TRBV6-1,TGTGCCAGCAGAGACAGAAACAATCAGCCCCAGCATTTT,CASRDRNNQPQHF
TRBJ2-7,once,TRBD2,TRBV27,TGTGCCAGCAGTTTATTAGGGACTAGCGGGGGGGCCGGTGAGCAGTACTTC,CASSLLGTSGGAGEQYF
TRBJ1-5,-,-,TRBV6-6,TGTGCCAGCAGCCTTCTTAACAGTCCCGGCAATCAGCCCCAGCATTTT,CASSLLNSPGNQPQHF
TRBJ2-1,-,-,TRBV5-1,TGCGCCAGCAGCTTGGTTCAGGGGAACAATGAGCAGTTCTTC,CASSLVQGNNEQFF
TRBJ1-2,once,-,TRBV4-2,TGTGCCAGCAGCCAAGAGGGGAATCAGGGGATTGGTGGCTACACCTTC,CASSQEGNQGIGGYTF